This TCR beta chain was identified during a study of monozygotic twins with inflammatory bowel disease. The CDR3 covers 15 residues. Looked up from germline, CDR1 is MNHNS and CDR2 is SASEGT. TCRdb re-analyzed the 5' RACE reads; it lists each CDR3 protein once, without DNA. The specimen's table records 93,000 or so distinct CDR3 sequences. The origin of this receptor is a human donor with ulcerative colitis or Crohn's disease, or a healthy co-twin of an affected twin (not recorded which). Sequencing used blood. The gene calls are TRBV6-1 and TRBJ2-5. The CDR3 region is CASSEISTATETQYF.